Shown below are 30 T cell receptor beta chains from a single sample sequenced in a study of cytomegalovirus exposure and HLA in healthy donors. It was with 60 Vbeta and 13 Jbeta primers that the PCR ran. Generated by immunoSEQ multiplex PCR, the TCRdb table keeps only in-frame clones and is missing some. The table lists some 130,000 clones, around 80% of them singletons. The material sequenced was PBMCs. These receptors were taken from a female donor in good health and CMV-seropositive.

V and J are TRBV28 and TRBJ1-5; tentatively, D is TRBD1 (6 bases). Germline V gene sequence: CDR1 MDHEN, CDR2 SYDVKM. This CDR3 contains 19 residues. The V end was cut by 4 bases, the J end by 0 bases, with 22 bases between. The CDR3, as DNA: TGTGCCAGCAGTTCCCCGGGACACCCCAGACCGGATAGCAATCAGCCCCAGCATTTT. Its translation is CASSSPGHPRPDSNQPQHF.

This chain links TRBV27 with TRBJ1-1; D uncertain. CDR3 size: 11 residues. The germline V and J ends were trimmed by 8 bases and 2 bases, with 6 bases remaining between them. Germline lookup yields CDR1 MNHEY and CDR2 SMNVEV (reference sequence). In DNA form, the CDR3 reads TGTGCCAGCGTTAGAAACACTGAAGCTTTCTTT. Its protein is CASVRNTEAFF.

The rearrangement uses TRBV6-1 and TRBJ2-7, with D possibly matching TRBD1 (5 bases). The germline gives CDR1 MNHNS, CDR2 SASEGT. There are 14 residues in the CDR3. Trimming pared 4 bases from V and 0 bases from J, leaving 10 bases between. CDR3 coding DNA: TGTGCCAGCAGTGGGGGCAGGTTCTCCTACGAGCAGTACTTC. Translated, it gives CASSGGRFSYEQYF.

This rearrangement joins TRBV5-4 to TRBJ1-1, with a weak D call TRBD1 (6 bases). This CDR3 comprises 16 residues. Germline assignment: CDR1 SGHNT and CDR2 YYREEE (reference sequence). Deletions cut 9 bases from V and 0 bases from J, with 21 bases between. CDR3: CAIPGGQNTMNTEAFF. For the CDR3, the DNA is TGTGCCATCCCGGGTGGACAGAACACTATGAACACTGAAGCTTTCTTT.

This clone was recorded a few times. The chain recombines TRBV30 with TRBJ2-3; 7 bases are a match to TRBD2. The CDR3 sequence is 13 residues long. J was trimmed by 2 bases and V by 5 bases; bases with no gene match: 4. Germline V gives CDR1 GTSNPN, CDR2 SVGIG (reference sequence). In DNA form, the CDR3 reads TGTGCCTGGGCGGGAGCGATCACAGATACGCAGTATTTT. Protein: CAWAGAITDTQYF.

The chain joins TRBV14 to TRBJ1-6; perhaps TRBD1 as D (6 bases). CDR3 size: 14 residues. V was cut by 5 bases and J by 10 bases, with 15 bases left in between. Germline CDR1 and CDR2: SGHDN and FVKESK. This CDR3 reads CASSERDNNSPLHF. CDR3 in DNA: TGTGCCAGCAGCGAGCGGGACAACAACTCACCCCTCCACTTT.

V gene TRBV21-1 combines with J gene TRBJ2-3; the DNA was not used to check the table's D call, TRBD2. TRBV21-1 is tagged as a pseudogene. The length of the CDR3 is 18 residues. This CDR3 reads CASSKNRRLAGITDTQYF. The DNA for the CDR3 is TGTGCCAGCAGCAAAAATCGCAGACTAGCGGGGATCACAGATACGCAGTATTTT.

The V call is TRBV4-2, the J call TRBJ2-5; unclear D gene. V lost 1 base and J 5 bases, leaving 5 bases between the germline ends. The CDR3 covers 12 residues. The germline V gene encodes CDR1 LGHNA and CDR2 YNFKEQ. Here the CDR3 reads CASSQGLETQYF. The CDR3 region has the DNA TGTGCCAGCAGCCAAGGACTGGAGACCCAGTACTTC.

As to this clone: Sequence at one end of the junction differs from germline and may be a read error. For the CDR3, the DNA is TGTTCCAGCAGCTTAGTGGTACGGGGGTCCACTGAAGCTTTCTTT. Translating gives CSSSLVVRGSTEAFF. V and J are TRBV7-9 and TRBJ1-1, with D possibly being TRBD1 (5 bases). The CDR3 consists of 15 residues. Germline CDR1 is SEHNR and CDR2 is FQNEAQ (reference sequence).

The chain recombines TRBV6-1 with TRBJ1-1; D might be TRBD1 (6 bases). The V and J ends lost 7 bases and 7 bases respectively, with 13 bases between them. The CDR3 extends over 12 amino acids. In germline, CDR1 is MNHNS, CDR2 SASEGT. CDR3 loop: CASNKPGHEAFF. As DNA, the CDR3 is TGTGCCAGCAACAAACCGGGACATGAAGCTTTCTTT.

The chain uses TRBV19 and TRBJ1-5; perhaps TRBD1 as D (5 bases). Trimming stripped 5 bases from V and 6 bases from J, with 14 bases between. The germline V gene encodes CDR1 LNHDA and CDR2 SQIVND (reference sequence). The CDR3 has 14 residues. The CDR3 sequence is CASSRDSSFQPQHF. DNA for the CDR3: TGTGCCAGTAGTCGAGACAGCAGTTTTCAGCCCCAGCATTTT.

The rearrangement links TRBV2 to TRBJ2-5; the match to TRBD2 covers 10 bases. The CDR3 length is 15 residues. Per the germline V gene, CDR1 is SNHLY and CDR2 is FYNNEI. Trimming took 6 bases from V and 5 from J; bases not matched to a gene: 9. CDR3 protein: CASSGSGGAGETQYF. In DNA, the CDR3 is TGTGCCAGCAGCGGCAGCGGGGGGGCCGGGGAGACCCAGTACTTC.

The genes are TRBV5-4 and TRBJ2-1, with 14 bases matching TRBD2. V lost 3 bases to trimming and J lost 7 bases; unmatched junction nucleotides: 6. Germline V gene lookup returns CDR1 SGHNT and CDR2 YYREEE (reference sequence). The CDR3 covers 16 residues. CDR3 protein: CASSSQWTSGRNEQFF. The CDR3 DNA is TGTGCCAGCAGCTCCCAATGGACTAGCGGGAGGAATGAGCAGTTCTTC.

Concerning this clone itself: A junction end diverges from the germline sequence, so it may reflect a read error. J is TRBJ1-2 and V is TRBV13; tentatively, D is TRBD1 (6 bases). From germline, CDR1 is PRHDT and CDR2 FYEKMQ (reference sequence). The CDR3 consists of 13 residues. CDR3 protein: CASSLGTNYGYTF. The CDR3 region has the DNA TGTGCCAGCAGCCTAGGGACAAACTATGGCTACACCTTC. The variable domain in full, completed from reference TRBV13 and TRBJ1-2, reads AAGVIQSPRHLIKEKRETATLKCYPIPRHDTVYWYQQGPGQDPQFLISFYEKMQSDKGSIPDRFSAQQFSDYHSELNMSSLELGDSALYFCASSLGTNYGYTFGSGTRLTVV.

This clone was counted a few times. The CDR3 sequence: CASSLSLLTSTDTQYF. CDR3 DNA: TGCGCCAGCAGCTTGTCCCTTCTAACTAGCACAGATACGCAGTATTTT. This sequence joins TRBV5-1 and TRBJ2-3; D unclear. The germline V gene encodes CDR1 SGHRS and CDR2 YFSETQ. The germline V and J ends were trimmed by 1 base and 0 bases, with 12 bases remaining between them. This CDR3 is 16 amino acids long.

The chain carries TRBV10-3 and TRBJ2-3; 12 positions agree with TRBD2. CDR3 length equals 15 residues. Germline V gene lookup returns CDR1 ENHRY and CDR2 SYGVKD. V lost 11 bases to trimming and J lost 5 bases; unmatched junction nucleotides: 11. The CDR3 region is CASSLAGGPGDTQYF. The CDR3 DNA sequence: TGTGCCTCTTCCCTAGCGGGAGGGCCCGGAGATACGCAGTATTTT.

The CDR3 region has the DNA TGTGCCAGCAGGAAATCCGGGACTAGCGCCTACGAGCAGTACTTC. Translating it yields CASRKSGTSAYEQYF. The V gene is TRBV6-6, the J gene TRBJ2-7, with TRBD2 identical over 10 bases. This CDR3 has 15 residues. V lost 6 bases and J lost 2; bases outside the gene matches: 7. Germline-derived CDR1 and CDR2 are MNHNY and SVGAGI (reference sequence).

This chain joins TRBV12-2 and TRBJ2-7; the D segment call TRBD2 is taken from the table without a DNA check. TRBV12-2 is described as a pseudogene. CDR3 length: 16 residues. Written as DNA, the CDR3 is TGTGCAAGTCGCTCAGGACTAGCGGGAGGCACCTACGAGCAGTACTTC. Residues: CASRSGLAGGTYEQYF.

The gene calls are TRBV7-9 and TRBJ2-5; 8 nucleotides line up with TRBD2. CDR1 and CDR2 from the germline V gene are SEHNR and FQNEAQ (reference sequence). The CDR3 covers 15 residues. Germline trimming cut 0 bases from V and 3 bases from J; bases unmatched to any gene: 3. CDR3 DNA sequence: TGTGCCAGCAGCTTAGCTACGGGGGGGAAAGAGACCCAGTACTTC. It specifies CASSLATGGKETQYF. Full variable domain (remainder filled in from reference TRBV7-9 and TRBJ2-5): DTGVSQNPRHKITKRGQNVTFRCDPISEHNRLYWYRQTLGQGPEFLTYFQNEAQLEKSRLLSDRFSAERPKGSFSTLEIQRTEQGDSAMYLCASSLATGGKETQYFGPGTRLLVL.

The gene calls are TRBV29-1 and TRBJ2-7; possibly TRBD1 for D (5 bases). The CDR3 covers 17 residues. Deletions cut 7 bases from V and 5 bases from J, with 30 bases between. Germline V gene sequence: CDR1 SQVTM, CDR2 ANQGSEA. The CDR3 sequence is CSAKGATVASVSHEQYF. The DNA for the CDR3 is TGCAGCGCCAAAGGGGCGACAGTAGCCTCGGTGTCTCACGAGCAGTACTTC.

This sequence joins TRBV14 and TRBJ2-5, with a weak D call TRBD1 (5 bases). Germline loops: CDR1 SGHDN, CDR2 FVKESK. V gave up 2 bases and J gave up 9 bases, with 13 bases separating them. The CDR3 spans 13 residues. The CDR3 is CASSQYRSDPQYF. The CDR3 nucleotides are TGTGCCAGCAGCCAATACAGGAGCGATCCCCAGTACTTC.

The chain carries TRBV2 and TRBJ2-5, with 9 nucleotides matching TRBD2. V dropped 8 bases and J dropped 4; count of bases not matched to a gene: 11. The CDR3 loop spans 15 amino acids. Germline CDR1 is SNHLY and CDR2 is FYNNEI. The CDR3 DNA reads TGTGCCAGCGGGGGAGGGACTAGCATTAGAGAGACCCAGTACTTC. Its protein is CASGGGTSIRETQYF.

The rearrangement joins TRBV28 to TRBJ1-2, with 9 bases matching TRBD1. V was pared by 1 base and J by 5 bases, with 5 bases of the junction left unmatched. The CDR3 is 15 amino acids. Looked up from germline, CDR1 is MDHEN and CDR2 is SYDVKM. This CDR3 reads CASSLSPQGAYGYTF. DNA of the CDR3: TGTGCCAGCAGTTTATCCCCACAGGGGGCGTATGGCTACACCTTC.

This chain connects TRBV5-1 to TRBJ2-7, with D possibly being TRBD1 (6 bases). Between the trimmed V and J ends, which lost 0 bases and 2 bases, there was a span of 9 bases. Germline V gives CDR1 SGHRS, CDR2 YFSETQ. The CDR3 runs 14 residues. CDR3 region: CASSLGGPTYEQYF. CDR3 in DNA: TGCGCCAGCAGCTTGGGGGGGCCAACCTACGAGCAGTACTTC. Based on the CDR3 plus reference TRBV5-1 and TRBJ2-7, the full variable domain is KAGVTQTPRYLIKTRGQQVTLSCSPISGHRSVSWYQQTPGQGLQFLFEYFSETQRNKGNFPGRFSGRQFSNSRSEMNVSTLELGDSALYLCASSLGGPTYEQYFGPGTRLTVT.

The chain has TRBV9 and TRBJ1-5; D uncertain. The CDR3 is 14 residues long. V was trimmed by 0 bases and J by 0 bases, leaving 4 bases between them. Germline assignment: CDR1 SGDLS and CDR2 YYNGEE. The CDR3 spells CASSVGNSNQPQHF. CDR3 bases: TGTGCCAGCAGCGTAGGTAATAGCAATCAGCCCCAGCATTTT.

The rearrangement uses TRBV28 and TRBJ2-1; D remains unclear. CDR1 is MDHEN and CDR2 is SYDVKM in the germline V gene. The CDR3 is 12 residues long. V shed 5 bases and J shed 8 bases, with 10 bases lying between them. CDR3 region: CASSEQNHEQFF. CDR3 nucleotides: TGTGCCAGCAGTGAGCAAAATCATGAGCAGTTCTTC. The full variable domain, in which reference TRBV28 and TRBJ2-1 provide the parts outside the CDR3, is DVKVTQSSRYLVKRTGEKVFLECVQDMDHENMFWYRQDPGLGLRLIYFSYDVKMKEKGDIPEGYSVSREKKERFSLILESASTNQTSMYLCASSEQNHEQFFGPGTRLTVL.

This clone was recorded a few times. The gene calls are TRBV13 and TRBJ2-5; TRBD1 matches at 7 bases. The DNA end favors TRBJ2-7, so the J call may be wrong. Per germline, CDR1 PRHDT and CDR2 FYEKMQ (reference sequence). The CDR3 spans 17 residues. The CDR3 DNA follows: TGTGCCAGCAGCGCTAGGCTACTCGTGACAGGGAGCTACGAGCAGTACTTC. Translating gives CASSARLLVTGSYEQYF.

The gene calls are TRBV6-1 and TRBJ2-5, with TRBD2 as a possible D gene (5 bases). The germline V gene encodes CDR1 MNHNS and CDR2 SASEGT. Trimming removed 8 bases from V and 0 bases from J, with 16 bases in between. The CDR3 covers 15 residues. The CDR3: CASRFFSGNQETQYF. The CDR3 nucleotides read TGTGCCAGCCGGTTTTTTTCGGGGAACCAAGAGACCCAGTACTTC.

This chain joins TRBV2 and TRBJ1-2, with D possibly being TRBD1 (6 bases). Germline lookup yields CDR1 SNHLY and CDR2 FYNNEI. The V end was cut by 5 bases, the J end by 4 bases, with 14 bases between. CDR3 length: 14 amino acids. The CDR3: CASSKQGPLYGYTF. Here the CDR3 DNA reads TGTGCCAGCAGTAAACAGGGCCCCCTCTATGGCTACACCTTC. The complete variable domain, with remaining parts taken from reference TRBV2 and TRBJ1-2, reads EPEVTQTPSHQVTQMGQEVILRCVPISNHLYFYWYRQILGQKVEFLVSFYNNEISEKSEIFDDQFSVERPDGSNFTLKIRSTKLEDSAMYFCASSKQGPLYGYTFGSGTRLTVV.

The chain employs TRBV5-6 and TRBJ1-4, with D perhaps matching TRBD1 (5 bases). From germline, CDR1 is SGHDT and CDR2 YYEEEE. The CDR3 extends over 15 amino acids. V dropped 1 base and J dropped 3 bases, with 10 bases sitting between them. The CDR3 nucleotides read TGTGCCAGCAGCTTGAGGCAGGGCGCTAATGAAAAACTGTTTTTT. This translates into CASSLRQGANEKLFF.